The rows below give T cell receptor beta chains drawn from one sample of a study of blood T cells in healthy people across ages. TCRdb redid the calling of the 5' RACE reads with MiXCR, one entry per CDR3 protein. The sample records some 920,000 distinct CDR3 sequences, about 53% being singletons. The sequenced sample was blood. Receptors were obtained from a woman aged 55-75 years in good health. The CDR3 runs from the conserved cysteine through the conserved F or W. D genes are given only for firm matches. Size tells how often a clone was seen (once, few, many) or the class of an expanded clone, and some rows leave it out.

d_gene: NA
v_gene: TRBV29-1
j_gene: TRBJ2-5
abundance: few
CDR3aa: CSVGWGFETQYF
CDR3nt: TGCAGCGTGGGTTGGGGGTTCGAGACCCAGTACTTC

d_gene: TRBD2
v_gene: TRBV27
j_gene: TRBJ2-7
abundance: NA
CDR3aa: CASRGLAGYEQYF
CDR3nt: TGTGCCAGCAGGGGACTAGCGGGTTACGAGCAGTACTTC

d_gene: NA
v_gene: TRBV5-1
j_gene: TRBJ2-7
abundance: NA
CDR3aa: CASSLIQDYGEQYF
CDR3nt: TGCGCCAGCAGCTTAATACAGGACTATGGCGAGCAGTACTTC

d_gene: NA
v_gene: TRBV6-5
j_gene: TRBJ2-6
abundance: NA
CDR3aa: CASSYPNTRGSGANVLTF
CDR3nt: TGTGCCAGCAGTTACCCTAACACTCGGGGTTCTGGGGCCAACGTCCTGACTTTC

d_gene: NA
v_gene: TRBV12-3/TRBV12-4
j_gene: TRBJ2-3
abundance: NA
CDR3aa: CASSPRGRQSTDTQYF
CDR3nt: TGTGCCAGTTCGCCTCGGGGGAGACAAAGCACAGATACGCAGTATTTT

d_gene: NA
v_gene: TRBV5-1
j_gene: TRBJ2-1
abundance: few
CDR3aa: CASSLRQFSLTYNEQFF
CDR3nt: TGCGCCAGCAGCTTAAGACAGTTCAGTCTCACCTACAATGAGCAGTTCTTC

d_gene: TRBD2
v_gene: TRBV20-1
j_gene: TRBJ2-7
abundance: NA
CDR3aa: CSAPGTSVYEQYF
CDR3nt: TGCAGTGCTCCCGGGACTAGCGTTTACGAGCAGTACTTC

d_gene: NA
v_gene: TRBV12-3/TRBV12-4
j_gene: TRBJ2-3
abundance: NA
CDR3aa: CASSSRAYTQYF
CDR3nt: TGTGCCAGCAGTTCCCGAGCATATACGCAGTATTTT

d_gene: NA
v_gene: TRBV7-2
j_gene: TRBJ1-6
abundance: NA
CDR3aa: CASRLVGGSYNSPLHF
CDR3nt: TGTGCCAGCAGATTGGTAGGGGGGTCCTATAATTCACCCCTCCACTTT

d_gene: NA
v_gene: TRBV3-1
j_gene: TRBJ1-4
abundance: NA
CDR3aa: CASSQSELAKLFF
CDR3nt: TGTGCCAGCAGCCAATCGGAGCTTGCAAAACTGTTTTTT

d_gene: TRBD2
v_gene: TRBV7-2
j_gene: TRBJ2-7
abundance: few
CDR3aa: CASSEGLADHYEQYF
CDR3nt: TGTGCCAGCAGCGAGGGACTAGCGGATCACTACGAGCAGTACTTC

d_gene: TRBD2
v_gene: TRBV4-3
j_gene: TRBJ2-3
abundance: NA
CDR3aa: CASSQASGTSTDTQYF
CDR3nt: TGCGCCAGCAGCCAGGCTAGCGGGACTAGCACAGATACGCAGTATTTT

d_gene: NA
v_gene: TRBV30
j_gene: TRBJ2-3
abundance: NA
CDR3aa: CAWSSITSTDTQYF
CDR3nt: TGTGCCTGGAGTAGCATTACTAGCACAGATACGCAGTATTTT

d_gene: NA
v_gene: TRBV6-2/TRBV6-3
j_gene: TRBJ2-7
abundance: NA
CDR3aa: CASRDPAGTDGEQYF
CDR3nt: TGTGCCAGCAGAGACCCGGCGGGGACTGACGGCGAGCAGTACTTC

d_gene: TRBD2
v_gene: TRBV20-1
j_gene: TRBJ2-7
abundance: NA
CDR3aa: CSAQGGSWSYEQYF
CDR3nt: TGCAGTGCCCAAGGCGGGAGCTGGTCCTACGAGCAGTACTTC

d_gene: NA
v_gene: TRBV21-1
j_gene: TRBJ1-2
abundance: NA
CDR3aa: CASSTPGVRSGYTF
CDR3nt: TGTGCCAGCAGCACCCCGGGGGTTCGGAGTGGCTACACCTTC

d_gene: TRBD1
v_gene: TRBV9
j_gene: TRBJ1-4
abundance: NA
CDR3aa: CASSETGGHEKLFF
CDR3nt: TGTGCCAGCAGCGAGACAGGGGGGCATGAAAAACTGTTTTTT

d_gene: NA
v_gene: TRBV29-1
j_gene: TRBJ2-3
abundance: NA
CDR3aa: CSAKDWYYTQYF
CDR3nt: TGCAGCGCAAAGGACTGGTATTATACGCAGTATTTT

d_gene: NA
v_gene: TRBV28
j_gene: TRBJ1-4
abundance: NA
CDR3aa: CASSRRQAFNEKLFF
CDR3nt: TGTGCCAGCAGTCGGCGACAGGCTTTTAATGAAAAACTGTTTTTT

d_gene: NA
v_gene: TRBV12-3/TRBV12-4
j_gene: TRBJ1-1
abundance: few
CDR3aa: CASRIGPSKDTEAFF
CDR3nt: TGTGCCAGCAGGATCGGGCCATCCAAAGACACTGAAGCTTTCTTT

d_gene: NA
v_gene: TRBV7-4
j_gene: TRBJ2-7
abundance: NA
CDR3aa: CASSLVAQDSYNEQYF
CDR3nt: TGTGCCAGCAGCTTAGTTGCGCAAGACTCCTACAATGAGCAGTACTTC

d_gene: NA
v_gene: TRBV9
j_gene: TRBJ2-3
abundance: NA
CDR3aa: CASSVWGTNIDTQYF
CDR3nt: TGTGCCAGCAGCGTATGGGGGACAAACATAGATACGCAGTATTTT

d_gene: TRBD2
v_gene: TRBV28
j_gene: TRBJ2-4
abundance: NA
CDR3aa: CASSYSSGRGEQYF
CDR3nt: TGTGCCAGCAGTTATAGTAGCGGGAGGGGTGAGCAGTACTTC

d_gene: NA
v_gene: TRBV7-2
j_gene: TRBJ1-4
abundance: few
CDR3aa: CASSLGGASGKLFF
CDR3nt: TGTGCCAGCAGCTTAGGGGGGGCGTCTGGAAAACTGTTTTTT

d_gene: NA
v_gene: TRBV14
j_gene: TRBJ1-1
abundance: NA
CDR3aa: CASSHWQEAFF
CDR3nt: TGTGCCAGCAGCCACTGGCAGGAAGCTTTCTTT

d_gene: TRBD2
v_gene: TRBV27
j_gene: TRBJ2-7
abundance: NA
CDR3aa: CASRQAGGSHYEQYF
CDR3nt: TGTGCCAGCAGACAAGCGGGAGGGTCCCACTACGAGCAGTACTTC

d_gene: NA
v_gene: TRBV6-1
j_gene: TRBJ1-2
abundance: NA
CDR3aa: CASSEGSANYGYTF
CDR3nt: TGTGCTAGCAGTGAGGGGTCAGCTAACTATGGCTACACCTTC

d_gene: TRBD1
v_gene: TRBV7-2
j_gene: TRBJ2-7
abundance: NA
CDR3aa: CASSQQGQFGEQYF
CDR3nt: TGTGCCAGCAGCCAACAGGGACAGTTCGGGGAGCAGTACTTC

d_gene: TRBD1
v_gene: TRBV29-1
j_gene: TRBJ2-5
abundance: NA
CDR3aa: CSVAGTGIETQYF
CDR3nt: TGCAGCGTTGCCGGGACAGGGATAGAGACCCAGTACTTC

d_gene: NA
v_gene: TRBV4-1
j_gene: TRBJ2-7
abundance: few
CDR3aa: CASPGALPSYEQYF
CDR3nt: TGCGCCAGCCCAGGGGCCCTACCCTCCTACGAGCAGTACTTC

d_gene: NA
v_gene: TRBV4-2
j_gene: TRBJ2-3
abundance: few
CDR3aa: CASSQVDLTDTQYF
CDR3nt: TGTGCCAGCAGCCAAGTGGACCTCACAGATACGCAGTATTTT

d_gene: NA
v_gene: TRBV7-2
j_gene: TRBJ1-4
abundance: NA
CDR3aa: CASSLAGADEKLFF
CDR3nt: TGTGCCAGCAGTCTTGCGGGCGCTGACGAAAAACTGTTTTTT

d_gene: TRBD1
v_gene: TRBV24-1
j_gene: TRBJ2-5
abundance: NA
CDR3aa: CATSDAGTAQETQYF
CDR3nt: TGTGCCACCAGTGATGCCGGGACAGCACAAGAGACCCAGTACTTC

d_gene: NA
v_gene: TRBV25-1
j_gene: TRBJ2-7
abundance: NA
CDR3aa: CASSRRGWNSYEQYF
CDR3nt: TGTGCCAGCAGTCGCAGGGGATGGAACTCCTACGAGCAGTACTTC

d_gene: NA
v_gene: TRBV7-2
j_gene: TRBJ2-5
abundance: NA
CDR3aa: CASTLQGETQYF
CDR3nt: TGTGCCAGCACCTTACAGGGAGAGACCCAGTACTTC

d_gene: NA
v_gene: TRBV20-1
j_gene: TRBJ2-5
abundance: NA
CDR3aa: CSARTSSGSETQYF
CDR3nt: TGCAGTGCTAGAACCAGTTCGGGGAGTGAGACCCAGTACTTC

d_gene: NA
v_gene: TRBV5-1
j_gene: TRBJ1-5
abundance: NA
CDR3aa: CASSVRAGKQPQNF
CDR3nt: TGCGCCAGCAGTGTGCGTGCTGGGAAACAGCCCCAGAATTTT

d_gene: NA
v_gene: TRBV4-2
j_gene: TRBJ2-7
abundance: many
CDR3aa: CASSQDRAGYEQYF
CDR3nt: TGTGCCAGCAGCCAAGATAGGGCTGGCTACGAGCAGTACTTC

d_gene: TRBD1
v_gene: TRBV5-1
j_gene: TRBJ2-5
abundance: few
CDR3aa: CASSFLGQGLSGETQYF
CDR3nt: TGCGCCAGCAGCTTCCTCGGACAGGGATTATCGGGGGAGACCCAGTACTTC

d_gene: NA
v_gene: TRBV11-2
j_gene: TRBJ2-5
abundance: NA
CDR3aa: CASSLNPGPETQYF
CDR3nt: TGTGCCAGCAGCTTAAACCCAGGGCCAGAGACCCAGTACTTC

d_gene: TRBD1
v_gene: TRBV18
j_gene: TRBJ2-3
abundance: NA
CDR3aa: CASSPFPTGAETQYF
CDR3nt: TGTGCCAGCTCACCATTTCCAACAGGGGCAGAGACGCAGTATTTT

d_gene: NA
v_gene: TRBV7-2
j_gene: TRBJ2-1
abundance: NA
CDR3aa: CASSFFGGNYNEQFF
CDR3nt: TGTGCCAGCAGCTTCTTTGGAGGGAACTACAATGAGCAGTTCTTC

d_gene: TRBD2
v_gene: TRBV3-1
j_gene: TRBJ2-1
abundance: few
CDR3aa: CASSQEVGRELGEQFF
CDR3nt: TGTGCCAGCAGCCAAGAAGTCGGGAGGGAACTCGGCGAGCAGTTCTTC

d_gene: TRBD2
v_gene: TRBV4-2
j_gene: TRBJ2-5
abundance: NA
CDR3aa: CASSQDLVSGSRFLETQYF
CDR3nt: TGTGCCAGCAGCCAAGATCTCGTTAGCGGGAGTAGGTTTTTAGAGACCCAGTACTTC

d_gene: TRBD1
v_gene: TRBV3-1
j_gene: TRBJ1-2
abundance: NA
CDR3aa: CASSQGIWTGTGNGYTF
CDR3nt: TGTGCCAGCAGCCAAGGGATCTGGACAGGGACGGGGAATGGCTACACCTTC

d_gene: NA
v_gene: TRBV7-2
j_gene: TRBJ2-5
abundance: NA
CDR3aa: CASSPRALLARNEQYF
CDR3nt: TGTGCCAGCAGCCCACGAGCCCTCCTAGCCCGCAATGAGCAGTACTTC

d_gene: NA
v_gene: TRBV20-1
j_gene: TRBJ1-4
abundance: once
CDR3aa: CSARDADNHEKLFF
CDR3nt: TGCAGTGCTAGAGATGCGGACAACCATGAAAAACTGTTTTTT

d_gene: NA
v_gene: TRBV12-3/TRBV12-4
j_gene: TRBJ2-5
abundance: NA
CDR3aa: CASSLPTSQETQYF
CDR3nt: TGTGCCAGCAGTTTACCTACCAGCCAAGAGACCCAGTACTTC